This T cell receptor beta chain was profiled in a study of a mutant IDH1 vaccine in newly diagnosed glioma. Overall study: Initiation of the vaccine course occurred 4-6 weeks after radiotherapy alone, or alongside temozolomide cycles.

Time point defined: week 47, end of study. The vaccine gave 300 ug of a 20-mer mutant IDH1 peptide subcutaneously per dose. Every donor had a new WHO grade 3 or 4 astrocytoma that was IDH1-mutant, with loss of nuclear ATRX. Profiled with immunoSEQ multiplex PCR; TCRdb holds only in-frame clones, not every one. This sample has over 45,000 clones, with less than 80% found just once. Study observations and caveats: Vaccine-induced immune responses were detected in about 93% of patients.

For this clone: Its antigen is currently unknown.

There are 14 residues in the CDR3. Germline V lookup: CDR1 LNHDA, CDR2 SQIVND (reference sequence). Trimming stripped 5 bases from V and 2 bases from J, with 13 bases between. This TCR came from a man over 45 with glioma. The specimen was PBMCs, collected from a glioma patient whose treatment included an IDH1 peptide vaccine. The chain couples TRBV19 to TRBJ2-7, with a tentative D call TRBD1 (6 bases). The CDR3 nucleotides are TGTGCCAGTAGTTCCCGACAGGCCCCCTACGAGCAGTACTTC. This translates into CASSSRQAPYEQYF.